The T cell receptor beta chain described here comes from a study of T cells after yellow fever vaccination. Study-level information: Each low-cell-number fraction was prepared by means of SMART-Seq v4 Ultra Low Input. Study-wide findings and caveats: Researchers noted that a small share of clonotypes showed up in both CD4 and CD8 compartments. The secondary response was weaker but peaked faster, day 5 versus 15.

On this clonotype itself: Its target is unknown.

The length of the CDR3 is 16 residues. J was trimmed by 5 bases and V by 5 bases; bases with no gene match: 7. CDR1 SSHAT and CDR2 FNYEAQ come from the germline V gene (reference sequence). They built TCR cDNA with 5'RACE template switching, a step that put in a universal primer site and UMIs. TCRdb reprocessed the 5' RACE reads via MiXCR and lists one record per CDR3 protein. The table shows tens of thousands of distinct CDR3 sequences, with around 7% occurring only once. The clonotype comes from a man aged 25 to 40 who received the YFV17D yellow fever vaccine. The J gene is TRBJ2-5, the V gene TRBV7-7; 14 bases align to TRBD2. The specimen was CD8+ T cells sorted from PBMCs, collected on the day of the yellow fever booster vaccination. The CDR3 DNA sequence: TGTGCCAGCAGCCAGACTAGCGGGAGGGCCACGGAGACCCAGTACTTC. Translation: CASSQTSGRATETQYF.